This is a list of T cell receptor beta chains from one sample in a study of cytomegalovirus exposure and HLA in healthy donors. Sequencing used immunoSEQ multiplex PCR; TCRdb keeps in-frame clones, though not all of them. The data show about 160,000 clones, and the top ten clones hold under 2.5%. Sequencing was done on a sample of PBMCs. Source of these receptors: a man under 40 in good health and CMV-seronegative. Both conserved end residues are part of each CDR3. A D gene is named only where the DNA matches it firmly.

j_call d_call v_call cdr3_aa cdr3_nt
TRBJ1-6 - TRBV6-5 CASSYNSNSPLHF TGTGCCAGCAGTTACAACAGTAATTCACCCCTCCACTTT
TRBJ2-1 TRBD2 TRBV9 CASSVVSSGGSGLNEQFF TGTGCCAGCAGCGTAGTCTCTAGCGGAGGGTCAGGTTTGAATGAGCAGTTCTTC
TRBJ2-2 TRBD2 TRBV7-9 CASSFRGRRRTGELFF TGTGCCAGCAGCTTCCGCGGGAGGAGGCGCACCGGGGAGCTGTTTTTT
TRBJ1-4 - TRBV11-2 CASSPSDRPLNEKLFF TGTGCCAGCAGCCCCTCCGACAGACCGTTAAATGAAAAACTGTTTTTT
TRBJ1-1 - TRBV12-2 CASRTVGQSGTEAFF TGTGCAAGTCGCACTGTAGGACAGTCCGGAACTGAAGCTTTCTTT
TRBJ2-2 - TRBV7-3 CASMRARDTGELFF TGTGCCAGCATGAGGGCGCGGGACACCGGGGAGCTGTTTTTT
TRBJ2-7 - TRBV9 CASSVSQGSYEQYF TGTGCCAGCAGCGTAAGTCAGGGATCCTACGAGCAGTACTTC
TRBJ2-3 - TRBV6-1 CASRSLTGALGTQYF TGTGCCAGCCGATCATTGACAGGCGCTTTGGGTACGCAGTATTTT
TRBJ2-1 - TRBV5-1 CASSLTGPPTYNEQFF TGCGCCAGCAGTTTGACAGGTCCTCCCACATACAATGAGCAGTTCTTC
TRBJ1-3 TRBD1 TRBV7-2 CASSLGQPSLDGNTIYF TGTGCCAGCAGCTTGGGACAGCCGAGCTTGGATGGAAACACCATATATTTT
TRBJ1-5 - TRBV5-5 CASSLLGGPFQPQHF TGTGCCAGCAGCTTGCTCGGGGGGCCGTTTCAGCCCCAGCATTTT
TRBJ2-2 - TRBV30 CAWSVHGGELFF TGTGCCTGGAGTGTACATGGCGGGGAGCTGTTTTTT
TRBJ2-1 - TRBV4-1 CASSHPRAESREEQFF TGCGCCAGCAGCCACCCGAGGGCGGAATCTCGGGAAGAGCAGTTCTTC
TRBJ2-1 TRBD1 TRBV28 CASRFGGGQGASEQFF TGTGCCAGCAGATTTGGGGGGGGACAGGGGGCAAGTGAGCAGTTCTTC
TRBJ1-2 - TRBV29-1 CSGSSNYGYTF TGCAGCGGTTCGTCGAACTATGGCTACACCTTC
TRBJ1-1 TRBD1 TRBV28 CASIRQGYTEAFF TGTGCCAGCATCAGACAGGGATACACTGAAGCTTTCTTT
TRBJ1-2 - TRBV6-1 CASRMLQGILGGYTF TGTGCCAGCAGGATGTTACAGGGAATCTTAGGTGGCTACACCTTC
TRBJ2-6 TRBD2 TRBV11-3 CASSRGQGGSGANVLTF TGTGCCAGCAGCCGCGGTCAGGGAGGGTCTGGGGCCAACGTCCTGACTTTC
TRBJ2-5 - TRBV7-9 CASSLGGTPARETQYF TGTGCCAGCAGCTTAGGGGGGACTCCCGCGCGAGAGACCCAGTACTTC
TRBJ1-1 - TRBV10-1 CATKTGLDTEAFF TGCGCCACCAAGACGGGACTGGACACTGAAGCTTTCTTT
TRBJ1-3 TRBD1 TRBV4-1 CASSRDRPPNTIYF TGCGCCAGCAGCCGGGACAGGCCGCCGAACACCATATATTTT
TRBJ2-7 TRBD1 TRBV18 CASSPPGQGYEQYF TGTGCCAGCTCACCGCCGGGACAGGGGTACGAGCAGTACTTC
TRBJ1-2 TRBD1 TRBV2 CASTGGYGDGYTF TGTGCCAGCACAGGGGGATACGGGGATGGCTACACCTTC
TRBJ2-7 TRBD1 TRBV28 CASSLRDRVDEQYF TGTGCCAGCAGTTTGCGGGACAGGGTGGATGAGCAGTACTTC
TRBJ2-3 - TRBV28 CASRGSERSADTQYF TGTGCCAGCAGAGGTAGTGAGAGAAGCGCAGATACGCAGTATTTT
TRBJ2-1 - TRBV7-6 CASSFSYGEFGNEQFF TGTGCCAGCAGCTTCTCATACGGGGAATTTGGGAATGAGCAGTTCTTC
TRBJ2-7 TRBD2 TRBV15 CATSRDKAGTYEQYF TGTGCCACCAGCAGAGATAAAGCGGGGACCTACGAGCAGTACTTC
TRBJ2-7 - TRBV27 CASSYGSQGEQYF TGTGCCAGCAGTTACGGGTCCCAGGGGGAGCAGTACTTC
TRBJ2-7 - TRBV6-6 CATTGVGPYEQYF TGTGCCACCACAGGAGTAGGACCCTACGAGCAGTACTTC
TRBJ1-4 TRBD1 TRBV15 CATSRESGTGDEKLFF TGTGCCACCAGCAGAGAGTCGGGGACAGGGGATGAAAAACTGTTTTTT
TRBJ1-2 TRBD1 TRBV2 CASSVGQGSGYTF TGTGCCAGCAGTGTAGGACAGGGAAGCGGCTACACCTTC
TRBJ1-1 TRBD1 TRBV7-9 CAVGRQGVSGTEAFF TGTGCCGTAGGTCGACAGGGCGTTTCGGGTACTGAAGCTTTCTTT
TRBJ2-1 - TRBV29-1 CSSSGTSSYNEQFF TGCAGCTCTTCAGGCACAAGCTCCTACAATGAGCAGTTCTTC
TRBJ2-7 TRBD1 TRBV9 CASSPTGQGYEQYF TGTGCCAGCAGCCCCACCGGACAGGGCTACGAGCAGTACTTC
TRBJ2-3 TRBD2 TRBV2 CASAGGPDTQYF TGTGCCAGCGCGGGAGGGCCAGATACGCAGTATTTT